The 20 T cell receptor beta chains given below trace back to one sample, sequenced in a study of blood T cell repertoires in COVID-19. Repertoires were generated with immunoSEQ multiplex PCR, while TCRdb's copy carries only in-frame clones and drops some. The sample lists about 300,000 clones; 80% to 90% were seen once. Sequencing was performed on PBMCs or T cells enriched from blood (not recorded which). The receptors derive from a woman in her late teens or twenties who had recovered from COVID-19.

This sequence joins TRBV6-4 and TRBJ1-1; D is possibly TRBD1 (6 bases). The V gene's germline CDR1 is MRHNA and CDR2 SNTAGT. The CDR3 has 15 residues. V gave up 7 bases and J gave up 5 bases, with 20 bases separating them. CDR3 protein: CASKPSPGGRTEAFF. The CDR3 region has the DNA TGTGCCAGCAAGCCTTCCCCCGGGGGGCGAACTGAAGCTTTCTTT.

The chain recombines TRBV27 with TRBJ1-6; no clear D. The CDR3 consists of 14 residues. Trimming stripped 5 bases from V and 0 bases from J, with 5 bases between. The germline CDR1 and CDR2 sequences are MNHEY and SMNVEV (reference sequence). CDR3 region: CASSEGSYNSPLHF. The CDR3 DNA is TGTGCCAGCAGTGAGGGCTCCTATAATTCACCCCTCCACTTT.

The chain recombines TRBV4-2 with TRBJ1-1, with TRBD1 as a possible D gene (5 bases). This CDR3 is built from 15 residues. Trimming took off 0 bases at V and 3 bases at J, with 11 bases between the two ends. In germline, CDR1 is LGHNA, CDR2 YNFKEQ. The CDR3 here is CASSQDLGADTEAFF. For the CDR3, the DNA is TGTGCCAGCAGCCAAGATTTAGGGGCCGACACTGAAGCTTTCTTT.

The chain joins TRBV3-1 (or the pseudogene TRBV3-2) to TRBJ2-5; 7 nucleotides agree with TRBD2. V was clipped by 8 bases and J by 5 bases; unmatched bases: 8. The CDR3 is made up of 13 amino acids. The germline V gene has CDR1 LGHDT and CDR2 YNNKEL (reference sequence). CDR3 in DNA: TGTGCCAGCCTGCCGGATAGCGGGGAGACCCAGTACTTC. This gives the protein CASLPDSGETQYF.

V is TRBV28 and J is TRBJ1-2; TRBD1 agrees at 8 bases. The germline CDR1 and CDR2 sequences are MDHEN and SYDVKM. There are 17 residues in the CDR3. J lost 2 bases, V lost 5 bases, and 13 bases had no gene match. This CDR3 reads CASSLGARGQRNYGYTF. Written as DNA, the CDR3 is TGTGCCAGCAGTCTGGGGGCCAGGGGGCAGAGAAACTATGGCTACACCTTC.

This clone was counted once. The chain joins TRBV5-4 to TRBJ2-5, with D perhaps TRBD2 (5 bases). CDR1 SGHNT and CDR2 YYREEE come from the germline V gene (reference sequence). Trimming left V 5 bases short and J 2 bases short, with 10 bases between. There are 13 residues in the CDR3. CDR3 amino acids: CASREVPQETQYF. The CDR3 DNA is TGTGCCAGCAGGGAGGTACCTCAAGAGACCCAGTACTTC.

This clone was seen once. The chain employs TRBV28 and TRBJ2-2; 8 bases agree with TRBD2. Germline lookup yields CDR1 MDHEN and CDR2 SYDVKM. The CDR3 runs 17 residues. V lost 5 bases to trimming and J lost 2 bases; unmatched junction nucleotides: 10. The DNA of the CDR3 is TGTGCCAGCAGTACCCCGGGGGGGCTAGGAAACACCGGGGAGCTGTTTTTT. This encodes CASSTPGGLGNTGELFF. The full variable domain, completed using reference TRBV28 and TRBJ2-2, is DVKVTQSSRYLVKRTGEKVFLECVQDMDHENMFWYRQDPGLGLRLIYFSYDVKMKEKGDIPEGYSVSREKKERFSLILESASTNQTSMYLCASSTPGGLGNTGELFFGEGSRLTVL.

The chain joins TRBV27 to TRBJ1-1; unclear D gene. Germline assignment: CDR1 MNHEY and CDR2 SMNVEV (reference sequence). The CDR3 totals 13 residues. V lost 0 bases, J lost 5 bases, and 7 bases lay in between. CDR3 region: CASSLSGRTEAFF. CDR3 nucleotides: TGTGCCAGCAGTTTATCTGGGCGAACTGAAGCTTTCTTT.

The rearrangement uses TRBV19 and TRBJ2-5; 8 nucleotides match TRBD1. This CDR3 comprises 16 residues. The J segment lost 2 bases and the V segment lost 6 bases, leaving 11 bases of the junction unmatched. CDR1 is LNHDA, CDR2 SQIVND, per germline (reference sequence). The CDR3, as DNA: TGTGCCAGTAGAAGAGGCGTAGGACAGGGACAAGAGACCCAGTACTTC. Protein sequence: CASRRGVGQGQETQYF.

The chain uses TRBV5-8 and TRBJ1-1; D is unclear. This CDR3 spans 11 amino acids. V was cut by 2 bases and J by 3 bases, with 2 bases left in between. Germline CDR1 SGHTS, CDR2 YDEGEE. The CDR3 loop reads CASSFYTEAFF. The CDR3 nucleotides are TGTGCCAGCAGCTTCTACACTGAAGCTTTCTTT.

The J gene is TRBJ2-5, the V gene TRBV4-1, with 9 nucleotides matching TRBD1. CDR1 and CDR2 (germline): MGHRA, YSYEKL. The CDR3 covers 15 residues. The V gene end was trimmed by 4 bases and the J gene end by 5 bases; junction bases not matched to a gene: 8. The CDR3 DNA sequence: TGCGCCAGCAGCCGAGGACAGGGGATATCGGAGACCCAGTACTTC. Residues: CASSRGQGISETQYF.

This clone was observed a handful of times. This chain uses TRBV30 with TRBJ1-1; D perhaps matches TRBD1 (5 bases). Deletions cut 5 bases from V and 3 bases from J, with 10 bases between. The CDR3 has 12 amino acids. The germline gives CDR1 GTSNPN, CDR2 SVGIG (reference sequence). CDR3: CAWDRQHTEAFF. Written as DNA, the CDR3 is TGTGCCTGGGACCGACAGCACACTGAAGCTTTCTTT.

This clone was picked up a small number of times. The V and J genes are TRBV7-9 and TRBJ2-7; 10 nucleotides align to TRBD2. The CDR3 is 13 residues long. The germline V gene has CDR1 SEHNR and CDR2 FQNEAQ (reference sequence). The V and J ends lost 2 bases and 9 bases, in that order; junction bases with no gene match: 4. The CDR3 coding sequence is TGTGCCAGCAGCTTATCTAGCGGGAGAATGCAGTACTTC. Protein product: CASSLSSGRMQYF.

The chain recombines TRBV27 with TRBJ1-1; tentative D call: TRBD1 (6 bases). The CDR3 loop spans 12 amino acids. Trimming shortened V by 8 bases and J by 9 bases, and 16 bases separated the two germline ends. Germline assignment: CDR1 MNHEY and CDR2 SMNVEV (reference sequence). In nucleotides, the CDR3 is TGTGCCAGCTGTAACATGGGACAAAAAGCTTTCTTT. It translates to CASCNMGQKAFF.

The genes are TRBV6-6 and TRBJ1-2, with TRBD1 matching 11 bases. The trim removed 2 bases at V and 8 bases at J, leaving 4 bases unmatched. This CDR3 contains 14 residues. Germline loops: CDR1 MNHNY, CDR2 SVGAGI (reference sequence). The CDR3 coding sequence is TGTGCCAGCAGTTACGGACAGGGGGCGGAAGGCTACACCTTC. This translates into CASSYGQGAEGYTF.

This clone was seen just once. DNA of the CDR3: TGTGCCAGCAGTATATCCCGACGGGGGGGCAATCAGCCCCAGCATTTT. Translation gives CASSISRRGGNQPQHF. The V and J genes are TRBV5-6 and TRBJ1-5, with a possible D match to TRBD1 (5 bases). Trimming removed 5 bases from V and 2 bases from J, with 17 bases in between. This CDR3 comprises 16 residues. CDR1 SGHDT and CDR2 YYEEEE come from the germline V gene.

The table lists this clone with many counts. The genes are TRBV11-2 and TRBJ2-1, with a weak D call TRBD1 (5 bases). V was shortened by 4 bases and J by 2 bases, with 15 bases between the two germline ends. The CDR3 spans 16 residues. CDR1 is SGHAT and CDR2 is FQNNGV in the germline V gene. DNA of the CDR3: TGTGCCAGCAGCTCCACGACAGAGCCTCCCTACAATGAGCAGTTCTTC. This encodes CASSSTTEPPYNEQFF. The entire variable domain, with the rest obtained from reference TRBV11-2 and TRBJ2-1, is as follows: EAGVAQSPRYKIIEKRQSVAFWCNPISGHATLYWYQQILGQGPKLLIQFQNNGVVDDSQLPKDRFSAERLKGVDSTLKIQPAKLEDSAVYLCASSSTTEPPYNEQFFGPGTRLTVL.

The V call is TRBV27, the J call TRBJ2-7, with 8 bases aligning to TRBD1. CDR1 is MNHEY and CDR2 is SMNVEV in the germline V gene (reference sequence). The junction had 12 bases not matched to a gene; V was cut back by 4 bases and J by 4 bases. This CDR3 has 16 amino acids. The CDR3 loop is CASSSPLRGRLYEQYF. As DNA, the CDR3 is TGTGCCAGCAGTTCCCCCCTCAGGGGGCGTTTATACGAGCAGTACTTC.

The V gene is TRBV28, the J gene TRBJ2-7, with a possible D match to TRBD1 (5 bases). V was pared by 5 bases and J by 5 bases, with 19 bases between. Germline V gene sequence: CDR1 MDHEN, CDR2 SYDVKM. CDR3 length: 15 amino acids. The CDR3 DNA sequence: TGTGCCAGCAGTAAGGGCTGGCCTCAGGGAAACGAGCAGTACTTC. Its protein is CASSKGWPQGNEQYF.

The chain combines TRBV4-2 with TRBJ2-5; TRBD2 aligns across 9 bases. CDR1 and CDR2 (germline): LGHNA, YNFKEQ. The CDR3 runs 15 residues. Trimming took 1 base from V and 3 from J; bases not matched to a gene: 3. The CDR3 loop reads CASSQVRGGEETQYF. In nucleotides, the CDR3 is TGTGCCAGCAGCCAAGTGCGGGGGGGAGAAGAGACCCAGTACTTC.